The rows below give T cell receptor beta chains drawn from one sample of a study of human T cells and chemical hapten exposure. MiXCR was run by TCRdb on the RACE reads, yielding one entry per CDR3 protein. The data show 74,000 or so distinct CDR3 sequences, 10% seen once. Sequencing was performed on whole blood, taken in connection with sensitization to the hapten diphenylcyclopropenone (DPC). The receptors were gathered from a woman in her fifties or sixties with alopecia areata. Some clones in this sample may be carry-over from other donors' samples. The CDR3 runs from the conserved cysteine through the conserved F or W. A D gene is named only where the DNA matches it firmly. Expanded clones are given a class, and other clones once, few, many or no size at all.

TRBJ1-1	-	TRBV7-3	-	TGTGCCAGCAGCTTAGCGGGGGGCCCCGAAGCTTTCTTT	CASSLAGGPEAFF
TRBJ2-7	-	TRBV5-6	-	TGTGCCAGCGGCCAGCTCTCCGGGTACTACGAGCAGTACTTC	CASGQLSGYYEQYF
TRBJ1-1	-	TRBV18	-	TGTGCCAGCTCACCACCGGTCGGAACTGAAGCTTTCTTT	CASSPPVGTEAFF
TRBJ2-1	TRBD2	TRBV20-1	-	TGCAGTGCTAGATCTCTAGCGGGAGGCCTTTACAATGAGCAGTTCTTC	CSARSLAGGLYNEQFF
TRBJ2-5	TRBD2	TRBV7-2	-	TGTGCCAGCAGCTTAGAAGGTAGACTAGCGTATCAAGAGACCCAGTACTTC	CASSLEGRLAYQETQYF
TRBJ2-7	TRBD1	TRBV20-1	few	TGCAGTGCTCCCGGGACAGGGGTATCTGTGCAGTACTTC	CSAPGTGVSVQYF
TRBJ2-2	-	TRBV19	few	TGTGCCACCCGTTTTGTGAACACCGGGGAGCTGTTTTTT	CATRFVNTGELFF
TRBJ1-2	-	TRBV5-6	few	TGTGCCAGCAGCTGGACTCCTGGTGTAGCTAACTATGGCTACACCTTC	CASSWTPGVANYGYTF
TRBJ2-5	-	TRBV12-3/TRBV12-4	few	TGTGCCAGCAGTTTAGGGGGAGGGGGCCATGAGACCCAGTACTTC	CASSLGGGGHETQYF
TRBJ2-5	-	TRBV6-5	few	TGTGCCAGCAAAAACACAGAGACCCAGTACTTC	CASKNTETQYF
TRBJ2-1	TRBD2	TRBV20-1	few	TGCAGTGCGAGGACTAGCGGGAGGACCTTTGAGCAGTTCTTC	CSARTSGRTFEQFF
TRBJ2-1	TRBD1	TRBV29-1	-	TGCAGCGCCGGGGACGGGACAGGGTACAATGAGCAGTTCTTC	CSAGDGTGYNEQFF
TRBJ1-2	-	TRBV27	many	TGTGCCAGCAGGGCAGTGGGGCCGCGCTATGGCTACACCTTC	CASRAVGPRYGYTF
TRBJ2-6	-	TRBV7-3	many	TGTGCCAGCAGCCTGGGGTCCTTCTCTGGGGCCAACGTCCTGACTTTC	CASSLGSFSGANVLTF
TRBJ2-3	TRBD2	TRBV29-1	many	TGCAGCGCCGGCGGGCTAGCGGGAGGAGATACGCAGTATTTT	CSAGGLAGGDTQYF
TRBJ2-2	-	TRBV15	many	TGTGCCACCAGCAGAGAAGGAGGGAGAGTGACCGGGGAGCTGTTTTTT	CATSREGGRVTGELFF